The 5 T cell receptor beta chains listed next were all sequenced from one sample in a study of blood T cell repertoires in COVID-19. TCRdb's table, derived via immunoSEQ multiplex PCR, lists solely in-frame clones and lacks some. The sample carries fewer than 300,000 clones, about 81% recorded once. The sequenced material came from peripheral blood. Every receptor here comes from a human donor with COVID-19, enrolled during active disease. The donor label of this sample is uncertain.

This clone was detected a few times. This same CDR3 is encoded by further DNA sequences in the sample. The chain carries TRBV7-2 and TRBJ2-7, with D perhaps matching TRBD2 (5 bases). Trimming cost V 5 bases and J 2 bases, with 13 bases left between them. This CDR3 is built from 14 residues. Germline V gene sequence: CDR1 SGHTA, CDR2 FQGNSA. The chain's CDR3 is CASSPGGRAYEQYF. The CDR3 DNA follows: TGTGCCAGCAGCCCTGGAGGTAGGGCCTACGAGCAGTACTTC.

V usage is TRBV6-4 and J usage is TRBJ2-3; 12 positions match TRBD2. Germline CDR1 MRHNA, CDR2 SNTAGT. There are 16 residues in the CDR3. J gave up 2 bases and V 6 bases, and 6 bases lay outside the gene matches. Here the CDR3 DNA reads TGTGCCAGCAGGCCAAGGACTAGCGGGGCCACAGATACGCAGTATTTT. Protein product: CASRPRTSGATDTQYF.

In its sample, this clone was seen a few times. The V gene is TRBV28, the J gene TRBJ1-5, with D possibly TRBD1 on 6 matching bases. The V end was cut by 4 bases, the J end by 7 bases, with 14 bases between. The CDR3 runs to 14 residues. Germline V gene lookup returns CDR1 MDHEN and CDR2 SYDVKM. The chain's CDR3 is CASSSQGLGQPQHF. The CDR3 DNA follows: TGTGCCAGCAGTTCACAGGGTTTGGGACAGCCCCAGCATTTT.

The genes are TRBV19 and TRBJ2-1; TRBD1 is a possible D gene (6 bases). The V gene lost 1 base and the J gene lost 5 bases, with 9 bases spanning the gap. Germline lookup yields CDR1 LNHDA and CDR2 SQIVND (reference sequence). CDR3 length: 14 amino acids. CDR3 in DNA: TGTGCCAGTAGTATAGGGACAGATAACAATGAGCAGTTCTTC. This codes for CASSIGTDNNEQFF. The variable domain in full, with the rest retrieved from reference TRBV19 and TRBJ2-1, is DGGITQSPKYLFRKEGQNVTLSCEQNLNHDAMYWYRQDPGQGLRLIYYSQIVNDFQKGDIAEGYSVSREKKESFPLTVTSAQKNPTAFYLCASSIGTDNNEQFFGPGTRLTVL.

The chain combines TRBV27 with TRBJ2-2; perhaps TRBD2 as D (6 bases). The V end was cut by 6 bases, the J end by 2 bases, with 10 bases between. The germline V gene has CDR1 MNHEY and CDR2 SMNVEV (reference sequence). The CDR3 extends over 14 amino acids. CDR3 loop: CASSEDYNTGELFF. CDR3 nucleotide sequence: TGTGCCAGCAGCGAGGACTATAACACCGGGGAGCTGTTTTTT.